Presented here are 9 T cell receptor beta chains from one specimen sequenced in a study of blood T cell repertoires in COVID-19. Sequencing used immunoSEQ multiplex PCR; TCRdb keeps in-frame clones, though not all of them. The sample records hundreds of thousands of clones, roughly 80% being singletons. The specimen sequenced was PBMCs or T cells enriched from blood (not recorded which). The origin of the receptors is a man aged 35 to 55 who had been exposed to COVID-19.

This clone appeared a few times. The CDR3, as DNA: TGTGCCAGTAGTATCAGGGAGGGGGGCACAGATACGCAGTATTTT. This gives the protein CASSIREGGTDTQYF. This chain joins TRBV19 and TRBJ2-3; a weak D match, TRBD2 (7 bases). The V gene lost 3 bases and the J gene lost 1 base, with 11 bases spanning the gap. Germline loops: CDR1 LNHDA, CDR2 SQIVND (reference sequence). The CDR3 totals 15 residues.

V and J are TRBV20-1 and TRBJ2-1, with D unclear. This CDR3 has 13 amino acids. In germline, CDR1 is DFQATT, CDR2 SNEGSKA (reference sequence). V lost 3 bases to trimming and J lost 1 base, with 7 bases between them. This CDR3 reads CSASTTSYNEQFF. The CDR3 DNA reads TGCAGTGCTAGTACTACTTCCTACAATGAGCAGTTCTTC.

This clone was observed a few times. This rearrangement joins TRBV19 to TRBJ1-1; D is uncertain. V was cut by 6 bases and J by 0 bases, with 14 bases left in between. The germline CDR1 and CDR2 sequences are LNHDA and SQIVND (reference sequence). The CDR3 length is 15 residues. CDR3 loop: CASSPELLMNTEAFF. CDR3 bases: TGTGCCAGTAGCCCCGAGCTCCTAATGAACACTGAAGCTTTCTTT.

The CDR3 bases are TGTGCCAGCAGCCCCGGGGTTCGATCTATCCCCATCGACGAGCAGTACTTC. The encoded protein is CASSPGVRSIPIDEQYF. The chain links TRBV7-9 to TRBJ2-7; D may be TRBD2 (5 bases). This CDR3 comprises 17 residues. The germline V and J ends were trimmed by 5 bases and 5 bases, with 25 bases remaining between them. Germline CDR1 reads SEHNR; CDR2 reads FQNEAQ (reference sequence).

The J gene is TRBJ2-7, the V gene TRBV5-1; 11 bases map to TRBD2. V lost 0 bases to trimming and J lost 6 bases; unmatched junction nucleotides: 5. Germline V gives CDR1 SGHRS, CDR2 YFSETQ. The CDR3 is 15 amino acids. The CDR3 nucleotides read TGCGCCAGCAGCTTGGGGGTAGCGGGAGGGACCGAGCAGTACTTC. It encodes CASSLGVAGGTEQYF.

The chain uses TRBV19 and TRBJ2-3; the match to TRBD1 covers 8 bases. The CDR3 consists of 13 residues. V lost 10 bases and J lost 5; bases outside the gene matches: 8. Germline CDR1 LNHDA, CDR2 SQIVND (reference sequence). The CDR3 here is CAILDRERDTQYF. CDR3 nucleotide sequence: TGTGCCATCCTGGACAGGGAAAGAGATACGCAGTATTTT.

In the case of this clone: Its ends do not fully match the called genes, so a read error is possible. The CDR3 here is CASTQSGYGYTF. DNA of the CDR3: TGTGCCAGCACCCAAAGCGGTTATGGCTACACCTTC. The chain recombines TRBV3-1 (or the pseudogene TRBV3-2) with TRBJ1-2; D is uncertain. This CDR3 has 12 residues. In germline, CDR1 is LGHDT, CDR2 YNNKEL (reference sequence).

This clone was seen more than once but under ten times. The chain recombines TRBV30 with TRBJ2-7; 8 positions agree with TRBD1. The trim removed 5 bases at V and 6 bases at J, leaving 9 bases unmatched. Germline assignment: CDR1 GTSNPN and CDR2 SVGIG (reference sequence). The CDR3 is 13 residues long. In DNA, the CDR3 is TGTGCCTGGGGGTTGGACAGGGAAGGCGAGCAGTACTTC. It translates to CAWGLDREGEQYF.

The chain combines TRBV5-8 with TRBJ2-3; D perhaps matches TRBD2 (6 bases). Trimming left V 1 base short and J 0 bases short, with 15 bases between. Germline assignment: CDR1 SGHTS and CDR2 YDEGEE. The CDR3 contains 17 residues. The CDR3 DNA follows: TGTGCCAGCAGCTTGAAGGCAGCGGCGGGGAGCACAGATACGCAGTATTTT. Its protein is CASSLKAAAGSTDTQYF.